Presented here are 13 T cell receptor beta chains from one specimen sequenced in a study of T cells after yellow fever vaccination. TCRdb recomputed calls from the 5' RACE reads with MiXCR, one row per CDR3 protein. The repertoire holds hundreds of thousands of distinct CDR3 sequences, with 5.2% as singletons. This sample comprised CD4+ T cells sorted from PBMCs, obtained on the day of the yellow fever booster vaccination. These receptors originate from a man in his late teens or twenties who received the YFV17D yellow fever vaccine.

The chain combines TRBV6-2 or TRBV6-3 with TRBJ2-5, with 7 nucleotides matching TRBD2. This CDR3 has 14 amino acids. The J segment lost 0 bases and the V segment lost 2 bases, leaving 0 bases of the junction unmatched. CDR1 and CDR2 from the germline V gene are MNHEY and SVGEGT. CDR3 DNA: TGTGCCAGCAGTTACGCGGGGGACCAAGAGACCCAGTACTTC. Encoded protein: CASSYAGDQETQYF.

This clonotype has just a few counts. The rearrangement joins TRBV9 to TRBJ1-2, with unresolved D. The CDR3 has 14 residues. CDR1 is SGDLS and CDR2 is YYNGEE in the germline V gene. Trimming shortened V by 0 bases and J by 6 bases, and 12 bases separated the two germline ends. CDR3 loop: CASSVAAAGDGYTF. The CDR3 nucleotides read TGTGCCAGCAGCGTAGCGGCAGCCGGGGATGGCTACACCTTC.

As for this clonotype: A read error may explain this, as a much larger clone is one base away. The CDR3 nucleotides read TGTGCCGGCAGCTTACGTAGGGGCGTTGAAGATACGCAGTATTTT. It translates to CAGSLRRGVEDTQYF. The V call is TRBV7-3, the J call TRBJ2-3; D possibly corresponds to TRBD1 (5 bases). The CDR3 length is 15 residues. The germline V gene encodes CDR1 SGHTA and CDR2 FQGTGA.

This clonotype occurred a few times. V gene TRBV4-3 combines with J gene TRBJ2-2; no clear D gene. The ends were cut back, 0 bases at V and 0 bases at J, with 20 bases in the middle. Germline lookup yields CDR1 LGHNA and CDR2 YSLEER. This CDR3 has 20 amino acids. DNA for the CDR3: TGCGCCAGCAGCCAAGACGCCTTCCCCTTCGCCCAGGCGAACACCGGGGAGCTGTTTTTT. It codes for CASSQDAFPFAQANTGELFF.

This clonotype was counted a few times. This chain connects TRBV5-1 to TRBJ1-2; 7 nucleotides match TRBD1. The germline gives CDR1 SGHRS, CDR2 YFSETQ. This CDR3 comprises 14 residues. The V and J ends lost 4 bases and 8 bases, in that order; junction bases with no gene match: 11. The CDR3 sequence is CASSLTGSRSGYTF. The CDR3 nucleotides are TGCGCCAGCAGCCTGACAGGGAGCAGAAGCGGCTACACCTTC.

This clonotype was observed at least ten times. The rearrangement links TRBV4-2 to TRBJ2-1, with 9 positions matching TRBD1. Looked up from germline, CDR1 is LGHNA and CDR2 is YNFKEQ. V gave up 2 bases and J gave up 5 bases; unmatched junction bases: 4. This CDR3 is built from 15 residues. This CDR3 reads CASSQPGQGNNEQFF. Here the CDR3 DNA reads TGTGCCAGCAGCCAACCGGGACAGGGTAACAATGAGCAGTTCTTC.

This clonotype was observed a few times. The rearrangement links TRBV5-1 to TRBJ2-5; the D is unclear. The germline V and J ends were trimmed by 0 bases and 1 base, with 13 bases remaining between them. The CDR3 consists of 16 residues. Germline lookup yields CDR1 SGHRS and CDR2 YFSETQ. CDR3 loop: CASSLGARYFQETQYF. The CDR3 coding sequence is TGCGCCAGCAGCTTGGGGGCCCGCTACTTCCAAGAGACCCAGTACTTC.

Only a few counts were recorded for this clonotype. This chain uses TRBV4-2 with TRBJ2-3; 13 bases are a match to TRBD2. CDR1 and CDR2 from the germline V gene are LGHNA and YNFKEQ. Trimming at V came to 4 bases and at J to 5 bases, leaving 6 bases not matched to a gene. CDR3 length: 16 residues. CDR3 sequence (DNA): TGTGCCAGCAGCCCCCAACTAGCGGGGGGGATAGATACGCAGTATTTT. This sequence encodes CASSPQLAGGIDTQYF.

The chain links TRBV6-2 or TRBV6-3 to TRBJ2-5; D call uncertain. Trimming left V 2 bases short and J 5 bases short, with 12 bases between. Per germline, CDR1 MNHEY and CDR2 SVGEGT. This CDR3 is 14 amino acids long. The DNA of the CDR3 is TGTGCCAGCAGTTACCATCAGAGTGGGGAGACCCAGTACTTC. Encoded protein: CASSYHQSGETQYF.

This clonotype was picked up a small number of times. The chain combines TRBV4-3 with TRBJ2-5, with 7 bases matching TRBD1. The CDR3 is 17 residues long. Germline V CDR1 and CDR2: LGHNA, YSLEER. Trimming cost V 3 bases and J 7 bases; bases outside gene matches: 17. CDR3 DNA sequence: TGCGCCAGCAGCCAGGACGAGGGTACCGGGACAGTCAGGACCCAGTACTTC. Translating gives CASSQDEGTGTVRTQYF.

This chain connects TRBV4-3 to TRBJ2-3, with D unclear. CDR1 and CDR2 (germline): LGHNA, YSLEER. The germline V and J ends were trimmed by 2 bases and 2 bases, with 8 bases remaining between them. CDR3 length: 14 amino acids. CDR3 DNA: TGCGCCAGCAGCCAATTGATGGACACAGATACGCAGTATTTT. It yields the protein CASSQLMDTDTQYF.

This clonotype was recorded many times. The rearrangement links TRBV12-3 or TRBV12-4 to TRBJ2-5; 13 bases map to TRBD2. This CDR3 is 15 amino acids long. J was trimmed by 5 bases and V by 7 bases; bases with no gene match: 7. The CDR3 spells CASTLGLAGIETQYF. As DNA, the CDR3 is TGTGCCAGCACCTTGGGACTAGCGGGGATCGAGACCCAGTACTTC.

The table lists this clonotype with a few counts. The chain links TRBV19 to TRBJ2-2, with no clear D. CDR3 length equals 14 residues. Germline-derived CDR1 and CDR2 are LNHDA and SQIVND (reference sequence). V was pared by 5 bases and J by 1 base, with 8 bases between. In DNA form, the CDR3 reads TGTGCCAGTAGTGAGGCTGTGAACACCGGGGAGCTGTTTTTT. Amino acid sequence: CASSEAVNTGELFF.